These T cell receptor beta chains were read from a single sample in a study of blood T cell repertoires in COVID-19. Data came from immunoSEQ multiplex PCR; TCRdb stores just in-frame clones and leaves some out. Among 90,000 to 100,000 clones, roughly 84% were seen once, and the ten largest hold roughly 25%. Sequencing was done on a sample of peripheral blood. The receptors were gathered from a man between 60 and 75 years old with acute or convalescent COVID-19. Each CDR3 is given with its conserved first and last residue. Only some rows state a clone size, as once, few, many or a class for expanded clones.

j_call: TRBJ2-1; clone_size: .; cdr3_length: 14; v_call: TRBV5-4; cdr3_aa: CASSFDLAGGLKFF
j_call: TRBJ1-2; clone_size: .; cdr3_length: 15; v_call: TRBV5-1; cdr3_aa: CASSPRLSANYGYTF
j_call: TRBJ1-1; clone_size: .; cdr3_length: 14; v_call: TRBV5-1; cdr3_aa: CASSLAGGATEAFF
j_call: TRBJ1-1; clone_size: .; cdr3_length: 12; v_call: TRBV29-1; cdr3_aa: CSVERGGTEAFF
j_call: TRBJ2-1; clone_size: .; cdr3_length: 12; v_call: TRBV28; cdr3_aa: CATTRGYNEQFF
j_call: TRBJ2-7; clone_size: .; cdr3_length: 14; v_call: TRBV5-1; cdr3_aa: CASSLGQGAYEQYF
j_call: TRBJ1-5; clone_size: medium-sized; cdr3_length: 14; v_call: TRBV10-3; cdr3_aa: CAISGAGSNQPQHF
j_call: TRBJ2-2; clone_size: .; cdr3_length: 17; v_call: TRBV28; cdr3_aa: CASSKRERGRGTGELFF
j_call: TRBJ2-3; clone_size: once; cdr3_length: 15; v_call: TRBV24-1; cdr3_aa: CATSASRAGVDTQYF
j_call: TRBJ1-6; clone_size: .; cdr3_length: 15; v_call: TRBV27; cdr3_aa: CASKTRTGISSPLHF
j_call: TRBJ1-4; clone_size: .; cdr3_length: 13; v_call: TRBV10-3; cdr3_aa: CAIRGGGDEKLFF
j_call: TRBJ2-3; clone_size: .; cdr3_length: 14; v_call: TRBV6-5; cdr3_aa: CASKDVGRGDTQYF
j_call: TRBJ1-5; clone_size: .; cdr3_length: 18; v_call: TRBV28; cdr3_aa: CASSPSGGLGSINQPQHF
j_call: TRBJ1-1; clone_size: .; cdr3_length: 15; v_call: TRBV10-2; cdr3_aa: CASSEFQGRKTEAFF
j_call: TRBJ1-3; clone_size: .; cdr3_length: 17; v_call: TRBV2; cdr3_aa: CASSLQPGINSGNTIYF
j_call: TRBJ2-1; clone_size: .; cdr3_length: 15; v_call: TRBV9; cdr3_aa: CASSVYGGSYNEQFF
j_call: TRBJ2-5; clone_size: .; cdr3_length: 18; v_call: TRBV5-1; cdr3_aa: CASSNKYLGAGVTETQYF
j_call: TRBJ2-1; clone_size: .; cdr3_length: 15; v_call: TRBV28; cdr3_aa: CASSSRTPAGAEQFF
j_call: TRBJ1-5; clone_size: .; cdr3_length: 15; v_call: TRBV19; cdr3_aa: CATTDRAGSNQPQHF
j_call: TRBJ2-2; clone_size: .; cdr3_length: 16; v_call: TRBV19; cdr3_aa: CASSIGALANTGELFF
j_call: TRBJ1-4; clone_size: few; cdr3_length: 15; v_call: TRBV29-1; cdr3_aa: CSVVVRGPDNEKLFF
j_call: TRBJ1-2; clone_size: few; cdr3_length: 13; v_call: TRBV30; cdr3_aa: CAWSAGTEYGYTF
j_call: TRBJ1-5; clone_size: .; cdr3_length: 14; v_call: TRBV30; cdr3_aa: CAWKGQYSNQPQHF
j_call: TRBJ1-1; clone_size: .; cdr3_length: 14; v_call: TRBV9; cdr3_aa: CASSVVSEATEAFF
j_call: TRBJ1-1; clone_size: .; cdr3_length: 12; v_call: TRBV10-3; cdr3_aa: CAIRDRGLEAFF
j_call: TRBJ2-1; clone_size: .; cdr3_length: 15; v_call: TRBV6-5; cdr3_aa: CASSYSTSGVREQFF
j_call: TRBJ1-1; clone_size: .; cdr3_length: 13; v_call: TRBV5-1; cdr3_aa: CASRLTGPTEAFF
j_call: TRBJ1-1; clone_size: few; cdr3_length: 13; v_call: TRBV30; cdr3_aa: CAWDRTPGTEAFF
j_call: TRBJ1-1; clone_size: once; cdr3_length: 15; v_call: TRBV11-1; cdr3_aa: CASTPRGQQNTEAFF
j_call: TRBJ1-5; clone_size: once; cdr3_length: 16; v_call: TRBV19; cdr3_aa: CASKSFGTSSNQPQHF
j_call: TRBJ2-4; clone_size: .; cdr3_length: 16; v_call: TRBV19; cdr3_aa: CASSPRAQGRRSIQYF
j_call: TRBJ1-1; clone_size: .; cdr3_length: 14; v_call: TRBV25-1; cdr3_aa: CASSETGRNTEAFF
j_call: TRBJ2-6; clone_size: few; cdr3_length: 15; v_call: TRBV5-6; cdr3_aa: CASSFGGSGANVLTF
j_call: TRBJ1-5; clone_size: .; cdr3_length: 14; v_call: TRBV3-1/TRBV3-2; cdr3_aa: CASSGTGGSQPQHF
j_call: TRBJ2-1; clone_size: .; cdr3_length: 18; v_call: TRBV5-1; cdr3_aa: CASSLGTSGASSYNEQFF
j_call: TRBJ2-5; clone_size: .; cdr3_length: 14; v_call: TRBV29-1; cdr3_aa: CSVETVQGKETQYF
j_call: TRBJ2-7; clone_size: .; cdr3_length: 14; v_call: TRBV19; cdr3_aa: CASSPYDRAYEQYF
j_call: TRBJ1-1; clone_size: few; cdr3_length: 18; v_call: TRBV28; cdr3_aa: CASAITIRTGGMNTEAFF
j_call: TRBJ1-3; clone_size: .; cdr3_length: 15; v_call: TRBV3-1/TRBV3-2; cdr3_aa: CASSQAGGSGNTIYF
j_call: TRBJ1-5; clone_size: .; cdr3_length: 15; v_call: TRBV15; cdr3_aa: CATSRDQGFNQPQHF
j_call: TRBJ2-7; clone_size: .; cdr3_length: 16; v_call: TRBV7-9; cdr3_aa: CASSLAKGTGSYEQYF
j_call: TRBJ1-6; clone_size: .; cdr3_length: 15; v_call: TRBV6-1; cdr3_aa: CASSEEWGVDSPLHF
j_call: TRBJ1-5; clone_size: .; cdr3_length: 13; v_call: TRBV19; cdr3_aa: CASEAGGHQPQHF
j_call: TRBJ1-6; clone_size: .; cdr3_length: 13; v_call: TRBV30; cdr3_aa: CAWRQGYNSPLHF
j_call: TRBJ2-4; clone_size: .; cdr3_length: 17; v_call: TRBV14; cdr3_aa: CASSQRIRDRAKNIQYF
j_call: TRBJ2-5; clone_size: once; cdr3_length: 13; v_call: TRBV30; cdr3_aa: CAWRRGGEETQYF
j_call: TRBJ1-2; clone_size: .; cdr3_length: 12; v_call: TRBV2; cdr3_aa: CASRRGDYGYTF
j_call: TRBJ1-1; clone_size: .; cdr3_length: 13; v_call: TRBV5-1; cdr3_aa: CASSSRMNTEAFF
j_call: TRBJ2-5; clone_size: .; cdr3_length: 16; v_call: TRBV5-8; cdr3_aa: CASSRGPGGGQETQYF
j_call: TRBJ2-1; clone_size: .; cdr3_length: 14; v_call: TRBV6-5; cdr3_aa: CASARGQGRNEQFF